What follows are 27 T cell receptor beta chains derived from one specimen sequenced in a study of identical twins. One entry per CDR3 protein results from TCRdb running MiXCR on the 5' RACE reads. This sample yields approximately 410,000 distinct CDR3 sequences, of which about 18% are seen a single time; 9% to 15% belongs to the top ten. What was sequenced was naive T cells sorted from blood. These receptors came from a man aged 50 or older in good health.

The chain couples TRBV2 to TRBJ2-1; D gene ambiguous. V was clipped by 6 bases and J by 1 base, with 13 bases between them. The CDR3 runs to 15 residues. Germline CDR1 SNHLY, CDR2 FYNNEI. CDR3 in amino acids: CASRRWTESYNEQFF. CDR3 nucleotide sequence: TGTGCCAGCAGGAGGTGGACGGAGTCCTACAATGAGCAGTTCTTC.

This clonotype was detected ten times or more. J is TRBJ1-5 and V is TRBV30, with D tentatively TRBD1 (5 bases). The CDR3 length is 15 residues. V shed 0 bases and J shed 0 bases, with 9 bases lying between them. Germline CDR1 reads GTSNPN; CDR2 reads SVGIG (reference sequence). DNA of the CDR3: TGTGCCTGGAGTGTCGGTGGACATAGCAATCAGCCCCAGCATTTT. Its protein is CAWSVGGHSNQPQHF.

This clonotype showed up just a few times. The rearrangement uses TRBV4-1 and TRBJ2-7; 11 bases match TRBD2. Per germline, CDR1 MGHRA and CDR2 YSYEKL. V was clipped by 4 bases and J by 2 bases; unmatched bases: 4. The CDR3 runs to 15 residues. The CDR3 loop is CASSLGLAVPYEQYF. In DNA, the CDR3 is TGCGCCAGCAGCCTGGGACTAGCGGTTCCCTACGAGCAGTACTTC.

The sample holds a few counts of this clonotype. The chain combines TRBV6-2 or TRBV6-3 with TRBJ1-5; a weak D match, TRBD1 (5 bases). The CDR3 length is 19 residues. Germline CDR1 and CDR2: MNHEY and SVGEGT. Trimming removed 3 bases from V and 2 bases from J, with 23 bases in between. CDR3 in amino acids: CASSYHLGATVGGNQPQHF. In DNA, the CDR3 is TGTGCCAGCAGTTATCACCTAGGGGCAACGGTAGGCGGCAATCAGCCCCAGCATTTT.

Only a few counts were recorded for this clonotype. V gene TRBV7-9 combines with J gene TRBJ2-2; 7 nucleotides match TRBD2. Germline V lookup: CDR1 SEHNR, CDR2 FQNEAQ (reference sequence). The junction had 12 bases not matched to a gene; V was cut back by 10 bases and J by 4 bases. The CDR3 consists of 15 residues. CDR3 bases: TGTGCCACCCTGGTACGAGCGGGATTCACCGGGGAGCTGTTTTTT. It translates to CATLVRAGFTGELFF. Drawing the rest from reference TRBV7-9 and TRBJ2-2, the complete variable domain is DTGVSQNPRHKITKRGQNVTFRCDPISEHNRLYWYRQTLGQGPEFLTYFQNEAQLEKSRLLSDRFSAERPKGSFSTLEIQRTEQGDSAMYLCATLVRAGFTGELFFGEGSRLTVL.

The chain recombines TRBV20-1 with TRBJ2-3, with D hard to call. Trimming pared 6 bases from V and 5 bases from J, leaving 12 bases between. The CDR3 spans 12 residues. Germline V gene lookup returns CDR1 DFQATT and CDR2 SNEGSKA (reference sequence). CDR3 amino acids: CSAHRSGDTQYF. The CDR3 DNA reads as TGCAGTGCCCATAGGTCTGGAGATACGCAGTATTTT.

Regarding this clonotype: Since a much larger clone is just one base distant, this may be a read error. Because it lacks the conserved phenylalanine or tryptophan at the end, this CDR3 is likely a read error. CDR3 sequence reads: CASRMGLPRNFFLTDTQYL. The CDR3 DNA reads as TGCGCCAGCAGAATGGGACTCCCTCGAAATTTCTTCCTCACAGATACGCAGTATTTA. V usage is TRBV5-1 and J usage is TRBJ2-3; TRBD2 might be the D (6 bases). The length of the CDR3 is 19 residues. V was clipped by 5 bases and J by 2 bases, with 27 bases between them. Germline CDR1 SGHRS, CDR2 YFSETQ.

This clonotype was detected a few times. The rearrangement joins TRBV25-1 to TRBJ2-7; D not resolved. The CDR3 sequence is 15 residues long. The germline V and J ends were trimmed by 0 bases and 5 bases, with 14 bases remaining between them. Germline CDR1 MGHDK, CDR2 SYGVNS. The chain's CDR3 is CASSEYSAARDEQYF. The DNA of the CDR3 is TGTGCCAGCAGTGAATACTCGGCGGCACGGGACGAGCAGTACTTC.

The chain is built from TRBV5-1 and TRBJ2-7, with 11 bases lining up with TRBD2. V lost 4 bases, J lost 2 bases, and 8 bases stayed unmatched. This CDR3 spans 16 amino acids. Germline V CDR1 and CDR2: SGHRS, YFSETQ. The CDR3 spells CASSASGTSGTYEQYF. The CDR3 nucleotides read TGCGCCAGCAGCGCTTCCGGGACTAGCGGAACCTACGAGCAGTACTTC.

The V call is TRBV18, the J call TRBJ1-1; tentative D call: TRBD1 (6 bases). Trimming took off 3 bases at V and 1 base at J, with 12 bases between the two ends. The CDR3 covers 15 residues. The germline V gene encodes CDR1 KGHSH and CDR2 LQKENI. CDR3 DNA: TGTGCCAGCTCACCTGCGGACAGAAGGAACACTGAAGCTTTCTTT. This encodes CASSPADRRNTEAFF.

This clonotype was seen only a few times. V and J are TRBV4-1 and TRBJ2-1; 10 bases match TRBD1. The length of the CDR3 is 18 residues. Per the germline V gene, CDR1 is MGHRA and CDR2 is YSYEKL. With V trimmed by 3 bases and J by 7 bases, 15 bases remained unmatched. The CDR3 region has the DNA TGCGCCAGCAGCCACCCCGGGACAGGGGTTGGCAGCAGGAATGAGCAGTTCTTC. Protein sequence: CASSHPGTGVGSRNEQFF.

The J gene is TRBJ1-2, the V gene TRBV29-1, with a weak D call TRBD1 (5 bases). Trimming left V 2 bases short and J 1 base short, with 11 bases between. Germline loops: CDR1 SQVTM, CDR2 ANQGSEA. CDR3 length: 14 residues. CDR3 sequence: CSVEWDGINYGYTF. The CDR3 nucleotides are TGCAGCGTTGAATGGGACGGAATTAACTATGGCTACACCTTC.

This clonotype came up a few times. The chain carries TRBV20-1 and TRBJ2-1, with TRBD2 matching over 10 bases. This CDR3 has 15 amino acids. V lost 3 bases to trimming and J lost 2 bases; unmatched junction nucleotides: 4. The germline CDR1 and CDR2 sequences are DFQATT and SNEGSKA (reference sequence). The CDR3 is CSASPSGRAYNEQFF. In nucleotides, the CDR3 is TGCAGTGCTAGCCCAAGCGGGAGGGCCTACAATGAGCAGTTCTTC.

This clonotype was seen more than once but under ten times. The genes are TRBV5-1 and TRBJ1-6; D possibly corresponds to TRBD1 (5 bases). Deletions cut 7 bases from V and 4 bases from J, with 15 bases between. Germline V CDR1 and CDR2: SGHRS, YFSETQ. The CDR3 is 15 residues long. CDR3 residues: CASGTGDGYNSPLHF. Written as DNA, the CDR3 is TGCGCCAGCGGCACGGGGGACGGATATAATTCACCCCTCCACTTT.

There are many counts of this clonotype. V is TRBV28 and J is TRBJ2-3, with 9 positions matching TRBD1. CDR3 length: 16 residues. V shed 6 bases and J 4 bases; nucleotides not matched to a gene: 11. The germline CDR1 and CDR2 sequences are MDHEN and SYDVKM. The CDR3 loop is CASSQSGTGKSDTQYF. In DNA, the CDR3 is TGTGCCAGCAGCCAGTCCGGGACAGGGAAATCAGATACGCAGTATTTT.

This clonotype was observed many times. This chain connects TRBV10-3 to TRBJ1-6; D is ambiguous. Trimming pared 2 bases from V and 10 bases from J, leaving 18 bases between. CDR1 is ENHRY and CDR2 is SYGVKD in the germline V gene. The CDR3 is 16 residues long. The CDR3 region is CAISEVGKSRGSPLHF. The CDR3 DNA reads TGTGCCATCAGTGAGGTTGGGAAGAGTAGAGGGTCACCCCTCCACTTT.

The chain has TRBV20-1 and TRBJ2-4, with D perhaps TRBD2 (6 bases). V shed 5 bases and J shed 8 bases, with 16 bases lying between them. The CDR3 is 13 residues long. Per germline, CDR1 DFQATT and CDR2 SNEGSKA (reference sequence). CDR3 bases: TGCAGTGCTCACGACGGAGGGAGGCACATTCAGTACTTC. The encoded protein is CSAHDGGRHIQYF.

As DNA, the CDR3 is TGCGCCAGCAGCGTTAGCGGGACAATTGTTTACAATGAGCAGTTCTTC. This codes for CASSVSGTIVYNEQFF. The genes are TRBV4-3 and TRBJ2-1; TRBD2 matches 8 bases. Germline V lookup: CDR1 LGHNA, CDR2 YSLEER. The CDR3 spans 16 residues. V shed 5 bases, J shed 4 bases, and the junction held 10 bases outside the gene matches.

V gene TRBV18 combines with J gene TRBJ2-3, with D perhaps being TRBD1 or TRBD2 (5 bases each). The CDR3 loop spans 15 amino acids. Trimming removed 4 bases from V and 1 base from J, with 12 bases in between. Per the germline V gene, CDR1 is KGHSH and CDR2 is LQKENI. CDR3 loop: CASSRQMGGTDTQYF. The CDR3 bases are TGTGCCAGCTCACGACAAATGGGGGGCACAGATACGCAGTATTTT.

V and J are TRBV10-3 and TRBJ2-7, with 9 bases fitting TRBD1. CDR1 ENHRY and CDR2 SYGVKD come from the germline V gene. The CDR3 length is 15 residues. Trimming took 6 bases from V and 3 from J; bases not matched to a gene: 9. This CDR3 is CAIRAGQGMIYEQYF. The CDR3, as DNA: TGTGCCATCAGAGCAGGACAGGGGATGATCTACGAGCAGTACTTC.

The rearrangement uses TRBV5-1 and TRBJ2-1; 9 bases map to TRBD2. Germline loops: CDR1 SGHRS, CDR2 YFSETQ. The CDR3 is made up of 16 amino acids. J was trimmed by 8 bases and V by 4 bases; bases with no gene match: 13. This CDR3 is CASSGRLSGGWDEQFF. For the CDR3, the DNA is TGCGCCAGCAGCGGGAGACTAAGCGGGGGGTGGGATGAGCAGTTCTTC.

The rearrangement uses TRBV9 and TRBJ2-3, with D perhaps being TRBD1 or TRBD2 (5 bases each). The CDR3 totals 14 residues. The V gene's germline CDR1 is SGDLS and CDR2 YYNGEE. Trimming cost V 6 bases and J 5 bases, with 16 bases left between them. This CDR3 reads CASNGASPRDTQYF. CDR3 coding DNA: TGTGCCAGCAACGGGGCGTCCCCAAGAGATACGCAGTATTTT.

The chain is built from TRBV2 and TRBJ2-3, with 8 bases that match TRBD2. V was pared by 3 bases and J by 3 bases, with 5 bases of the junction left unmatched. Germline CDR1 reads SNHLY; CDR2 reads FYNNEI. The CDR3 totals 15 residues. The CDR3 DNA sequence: TGTGCCAGCAGTGAGCGGGAGGCCAGGACAGATACGCAGTATTTT. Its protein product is CASSEREARTDTQYF.

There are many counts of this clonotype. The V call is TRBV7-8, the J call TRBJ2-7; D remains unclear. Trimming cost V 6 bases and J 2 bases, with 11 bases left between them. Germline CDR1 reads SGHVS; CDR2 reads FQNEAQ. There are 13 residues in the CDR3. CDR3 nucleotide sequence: TGTGCCAGCAGTCTAATGGGGACCTACGAGCAGTACTTC. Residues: CASSLMGTYEQYF.

The CDR3: CASSLELLKETQYF. The CDR3, as DNA: TGTGCCAGCAGCTTAGAACTACTTAAAGAGACCCAGTACTTC. The chain is built from TRBV7-9 and TRBJ2-5; D is uncertain. The CDR3 runs 14 residues. V lost 1 base and J 3 bases, leaving 9 bases between the germline ends. CDR1 and CDR2 from the germline V gene are SEHNR and FQNEAQ (reference sequence).

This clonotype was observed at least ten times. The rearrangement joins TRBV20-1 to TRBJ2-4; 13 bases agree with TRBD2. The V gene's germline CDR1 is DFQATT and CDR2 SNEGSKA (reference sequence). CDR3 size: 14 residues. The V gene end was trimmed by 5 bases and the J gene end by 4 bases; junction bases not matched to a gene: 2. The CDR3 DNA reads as TGCAGTGCTTCGACTAGCGGGGGGAAAAACATTCAGTACTTC. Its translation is CSASTSGGKNIQYF.

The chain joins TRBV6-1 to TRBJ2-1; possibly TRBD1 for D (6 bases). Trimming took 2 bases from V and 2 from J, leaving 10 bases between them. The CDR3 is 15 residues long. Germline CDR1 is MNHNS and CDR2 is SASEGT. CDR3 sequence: CASSETGFPYNEQFF. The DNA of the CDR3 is TGTGCCAGCAGTGAAACAGGGTTTCCCTACAATGAGCAGTTCTTC.